The subject of this entry is one TCR beta chain. Antigen: not known. This entry belongs to a study of CD8 T cells in ankylosing spondylitis. General study results and limits: Both synovial fluid and blood in reactive arthritis had previously been reported to carry some motif variants. A motif in TCR beta, a set of several highly homologous variants, appeared characteristic of ankylosing spondylitis blood. Disease-associated clones were reportedly significantly overrepresented in matched ankylosing spondylitis synovial fluid. A CD8+ phenotype characterized the disease-linked clones, which were relatively rare in peripheral blood.

Researchers built TCR beta libraries using quantitative 5'-RACE with molecular barcodes. Using its own MiXCR run on the 5' RACE reads, TCRdb lists one record per CDR3 protein. The table shows fewer than 750,000 distinct CDR3 sequences, with around a fifth occurring only once. Trimming shortened V by 0 bases and J by 0 bases, and 9 bases separated the two germline ends. Germline V lookup: CDR1 LGHDT, CDR2 YNNKEL (reference sequence). This CDR3 has 15 residues. The chain carries TRBV3-1 and TRBJ2-7; no clear D. The origin of this receptor is a male donor with ankylosing spondylitis. Sequencing was performed on blood, either unsorted or a sorted T cell fraction (not recorded which). The CDR3, as DNA: TGTGCCAGCAGCCAAGATCCCGGTACCTCCTACGAGCAGTACTTC. Translation: CASSQDPGTSYEQYF.